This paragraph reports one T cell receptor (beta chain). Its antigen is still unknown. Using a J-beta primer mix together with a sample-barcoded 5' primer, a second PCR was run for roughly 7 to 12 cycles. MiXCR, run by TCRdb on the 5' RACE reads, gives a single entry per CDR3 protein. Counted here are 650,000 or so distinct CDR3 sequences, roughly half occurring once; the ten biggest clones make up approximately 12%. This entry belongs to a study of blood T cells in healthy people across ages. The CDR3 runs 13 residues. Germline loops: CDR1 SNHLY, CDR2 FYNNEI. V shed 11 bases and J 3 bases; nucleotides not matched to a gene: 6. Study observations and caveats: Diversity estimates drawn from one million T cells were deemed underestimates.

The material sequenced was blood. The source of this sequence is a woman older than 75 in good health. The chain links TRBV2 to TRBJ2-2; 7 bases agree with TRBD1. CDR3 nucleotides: TGTGCCGGAAGACAGGGAGACACCGGGGAGCTGTTTTTT. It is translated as CAGRQGDTGELFF.